This T cell receptor (beta chain) was recorded in a study of T cell responses to AZD1222 COVID-19 vaccine (dated by TCRdb to the early 2020s). With respect to the entire study: A total of 233 trial participants underwent TCR sequencing, of whom under 220 had received two doses of AZD1222 and 26 had received two doses of the MenACWY control vaccine. Trial participants were enrolled into age subgroups of 18-55, 56-69 and 70-plus years, which contained around 140, 26 and 57 TCR-sequenced participants, respectively. Broad study findings and their caveats: Spike-specific TCR breadth and depth rose significantly after two AZD1222 doses compared with day 0 and with MenACWY recipients. The 56-69-year group was small, and its depth increase did not reach significance, likely because of low power. Because no day 14 peak-response samples were available, repertoires were characterized only after the peak T cell response. Conclusions about previously exposed vaccinees are limited because only 5 or 6 AZD1222 recipients were SARS-CoV-2 seropositive at baseline. Participants were mostly white British, with more females than males. The authors suggested clonal diversity may have been underestimated. Nearly half of unique spike-specific TCRs reportedly recognized epitopes outside regions mutated in the B.1.351 and B.1.1.7 variants. The whole spike protein was spanned by vaccine-associated CD4 TCRs, and dominant responses were seen in regions 160-218 and 743-854.

As concerns this clone: Its antigen is not yet known. Base qualities are not at hand, and no much larger clone is one base apart.

Trimming accounts for 0 bases at V and 5 bases at J, while the number of junction bases matched to no gene is 9. CDR1 and CDR2 were assigned from the germline V gene as LGHNT and FRNRAP. Taken from cysteine to phenylalanine, the CDR3 has 17 residues. Just the 51-base CDR3 DNA is kept, in frame starting at base 1. The CDR3 regions of human TCRbeta chains were subjected to immunosequencing. The paper's processing steps were these. TCRs in the repertoires were matched against a reference library of SARS-CoV-2-specific TCRs that had been generated with the MIRA antigen-specificity platform. Breadth was defined as the fraction of unique TCRs that were SARS-CoV-2-associated. Depth was defined as the fraction of total T cells that were SARS-CoV-2-associated. Using the MIRA data, each spike-specific TCR was mapped to the spike region that the TCR reacts to and placed in a CD4 or CD8 class. Log10-transformed breadth and depth values were compared by one-way ANOVA with Sidak's multiple comparisons tests. Entries here come from immuneACCESS through TCRdb and include only in-frame sequences with V and J called. Some clones fail to appear in such tables; in the studies checked, an unresolved V gene covers under half of the shortfall, and the cause of the remainder is unknown. V, J and clone size derive from that table, while D and trimming were established from the DNA sequence. The sample has 95,000 to 100,000 clones on record, around 87% of them singletons. The ten most abundant clones make up 9.5% to 13% of the sample.

The label giving this sample's time point can be read as: about 28 days (+/-7) after the second vaccine dose. Because spike-specific TCR depth and breadth did not differ between the two schedules, AZD1222 recipients who got a second dose at roughly 4 weeks were pooled with those who got a second dose at roughly 12 weeks. Samples from vaccinated people were obtained from the UK trials COV001 and COV002, which included a single-blind randomized controlled phase 2/3 trial of AZD1222 (ChAdOx1 nCoV-19) in healthy adults. For TCRbeta chain sequencing, PBMC samples from trial participants were taken at day 0 and at day 28 after the second dose.

Sequenced material: peripheral blood, taken 28 days after the second AZD1222 dose. The receptor's source is an adult who received the AZD1222 COVID-19 vaccine. The rearranged chain carries TRBV12-5 and TRBJ2-2, with 7 middle bases fitting TRBD1. The CDR3 reads as follows: CASGLVLGRGTTGELFF. The base sequence is TGTGCTAGTGGTTTGGTACTGGGCAGGGGGACGACCGGGGAGCTGTTTTTT.